Shown below are 9 T cell receptor beta chains from a single sample sequenced in a study of T-cell reconstitution after alpha-beta-depleted transplantation in children. This sample's TCRbeta library carried unique molecular identifier barcodes. TCRdb reprocessed the PCR reads with MiXCR, giving one entry per CDR3 protein. Here the sample spans 200,000 to 250,000 distinct CDR3 sequences, about 11% being singletons. Sequenced material: PBMCs, taken before TCRalphabeta/CD19-depleted stem cell transplant. The receptor source for this set is a child less than two years old with acute myeloid leukemia, due to receive a stem cell transplant.

The chain carries TRBV6-5 and TRBJ2-3; D may be TRBD2 (6 bases). The CDR3 is made up of 14 amino acids. V lost 0 bases and J 5 bases, leaving 9 bases between the germline ends. CDR1 and CDR2 (germline): MNHEY, SVGAGI. The CDR3 DNA reads TGTGCCAGCAGTTACTCGGGGGGAAAAGATACGCAGTATTTT. It is translated as CASSYSGGKDTQYF.

This clonotype was observed once. V is TRBV30 and J is TRBJ2-2, with D unresolved. Looked up from germline, CDR1 is GTSNPN and CDR2 is SVGIG (reference sequence). The CDR3 has 13 amino acids. V lost 3 bases and J 0 bases, leaving 5 bases between the germline ends. The CDR3 coding sequence is TGTGCCTGGAGAGAGGCGAACACCGGGGAGCTGTTTTTT. Its translation: CAWREANTGELFF.

This chain links TRBV11-2 with TRBJ2-1; TRBD2 matches at 7 bases. This CDR3 has 16 residues. Germline V CDR1 and CDR2: SGHAT, FQNNGV. V was clipped by 1 base and J by 5 bases; unmatched bases: 8. In nucleotides, the CDR3 is TGTGCCAGCAGCTTAGCCTGGCGGGAGAACAACAATGAGCAGTTCTTC. Residues: CASSLAWRENNNEQFF.

There are many counts of this clonotype. The rearrangement uses TRBV5-6 and TRBJ2-1, with TRBD1 as a possible D gene (5 bases). Deletions cut 6 bases from V and 8 bases from J, with 18 bases between. Germline CDR1 reads SGHDT; CDR2 reads YYEEEE. The CDR3 is 14 amino acids. The CDR3 is CASINSGIRDEQFF. The CDR3 DNA is TGTGCCAGCATCAACTCGGGCATCAGGGATGAGCAGTTCTTC.

This clonotype showed up many times. The V and J genes are TRBV12-3 or TRBV12-4 and TRBJ2-6; D could derive from TRBD1 or TRBD2 (5 bases each). V was trimmed by 5 bases and J by 0 bases, leaving 11 bases between them. The CDR3 has 16 amino acids. CDR3 sequence (DNA): TGTGCCAGCAGTAGGGGACCGTCCTCTGGGGCCAACGTCCTGACTTTC. This sequence encodes CASSRGPSSGANVLTF.

The V gene is TRBV20-1, the J gene TRBJ2-2, with 9 bases fitting TRBD1. After removal of 3 bases from V and 8 bases from J, the junction contained 4 bases not matched to a gene. This CDR3 spans 13 amino acids. Germline V CDR1 and CDR2: DFQATT, SNEGSKA (reference sequence). CDR3 sequence reads: CSARGTGSGELFF. The CDR3 nucleotides read TGCAGTGCTAGGGGGACAGGGTCTGGGGAGCTGTTTTTT.

In this sample, this clonotype turned up many times. J is TRBJ2-1 and V is TRBV7-8; maybe TRBD2 (6 bases). V lost 5 bases, J lost 4 bases, and 15 bases lay in between. Germline V CDR1 and CDR2: SGHVS, FQNEAQ. This CDR3 has 15 residues. The CDR3 sequence is CASSTAGLEYNEQFF. The CDR3 DNA sequence: TGTGCCAGCAGCACCGCGGGACTCGAATACAATGAGCAGTTCTTC.

A note on this clonotype: Just one base apart from a much larger clone, this may be a read error. V usage is TRBV6-1 and J usage is TRBJ2-1, with a possible D match to TRBD2 (7 bases). This CDR3 contains 15 residues. Germline V gene lookup returns CDR1 MNHNS and CDR2 SASEGT. CDR3 nucleotides: TGTGCCAGCAGACTACAGGGCCCCGGGGGGAATGAGCAGCTCTTC. Translation gives CASRLQGPGGNEQLF.

This clonotype was recorded at least ten times. The rearrangement uses TRBV20-1 and TRBJ2-6; 9 nucleotides line up with TRBD1. This CDR3 spans 19 amino acids. The junction had 15 bases not matched to a gene; V was cut back by 6 bases and J by 0 bases. Looked up from germline, CDR1 is DFQATT and CDR2 is SNEGSKA (reference sequence). The chain's CDR3 is CSAVKLPGQGSSGANVLTF. The CDR3 region has the DNA TGCAGTGCCGTAAAACTCCCGGGACAGGGCAGCTCTGGGGCCAACGTCCTGACTTTC.